This note documents a single T cell receptor (beta chain) sequence. Its cognate antigen is unknown. Time point of the sample: peripheral blood 6 weeks after treatment start. This CDR3 is 19 amino acids long. V gave up 4 bases and J gave up 0 bases; unmatched junction bases: 13. Germline V gives CDR1 SGHNT, CDR2 YYREEE (reference sequence). These data belong to a study of PD-L1 blockade in urothelial cancer. Study-wide context: Analysis of the blood was performed 3 weeks (second dose) and 6 weeks after treatment start.

Study findings and constraints: By 3 weeks, tumor-associated blood clones had expanded more in durable-benefit patients.

Sequencing was performed with immunoSEQ multiplex PCR; in TCRdb, only in-frame clones are kept and a portion is missing. The sample contains tens of thousands of clones, around nine tenths of which appear only once. Sequenced here: PBMCs, sampled around atezolizumab (anti-PD-L1) treatment. V and J are TRBV5-4 and TRBJ2-3, with 11 nucleotides matching TRBD2. This receptor was taken from a woman aged 55-75 years with urothelial cancer. CDR3 residues: CASSAVPGLAATSTDTQYF. In nucleotides, the CDR3 is TGTGCCAGCAGCGCGGTCCCGGGACTAGCGGCAACTAGCACAGATACGCAGTATTTT.